This TCR beta chain appears in the sequencing data of a study of blood T cell repertoires in COVID-19 (dated by TCRdb to 2019 to 2021). Turning to the overall study: The collaborator samples originated in the United States, Italy and Spain and spanned the acute and convalescent phases of COVID-19. The sample metadata nearly always contained a de-identified subject ID, COVID-19 status, age in years and sex. Where available, HLA class I and class II types were obtained from metadata supplied by the sample provider rather than from assay-based typing. The samples were drawn from two sources: the first 160 participants of the ongoing ImmuneRACE study, and some 1,300 subjects contributed by 6 global collaborators. The dataset comprised deeply sampled blood TCRbeta repertoires from subjects exposed to, actively infected with, or recovered from COVID-19. The prospective study material was composed of cDNA or gDNA derived from T cells, B-cell-depleted T cells, or PBMCs. The repertoires were released in a freely available public database intended as a resource for research on the immune response to SARS-CoV-2. Study-wide conclusions, independent of this receptor: The quantity of clinical and demographic metadata differed by source and by participant and was supplied without curation.

In regard to this clone: It has no known antigen specificity. No much larger clone exists at a distance of one base, and base qualities are not known.

The germline V gene (reference sequence) sets CDR1 to LNHDA and CDR2 to SQIVND. V loses 1 base, J loses 9 bases, and the germline ends lie 10 bases apart. The CDR3 runs 13 residues from the cysteine to the phenylalanine. Solely the CDR3 DNA is kept, with 39 bases framed from the first base. The immunoSEQ Assay, a bias-controlled multiplex PCR, was used to amplify TCRbeta CDR3 regions from genomic DNA. Processing in the source paper ran as follows. Within the assay, amplification of reference gene primers was used to estimate how many nucleated cells each sample contained. Sequence reads were collapsed and filtered to measure the absolute abundance of every unique TCRbeta CDR3 rearrangement. For each sample, productive Simpson clonality was calculated by taking the square root of Simpson's diversity index across productive rearrangements. Entries here come from immuneACCESS through TCRdb and include only in-frame sequences with V and J called. Some clones fail to appear in such tables; in the studies checked, an unresolved V gene covers under half of the shortfall, and the cause of the remainder is unknown. The D gene and trimming were derived from the DNA, and the V and J assignments and clone size from that table. For this sample the table gives 250,000 to 300,000 clones, of which about 89% were detected only once. The ten largest clones capture 0.95% to 1.5% of the sample.

Participants in the prospective study were enrolled through a virtual design, were aged about 18 to 100 years, and lived in some 24 United States geographic areas. In the prospective study, cohorts were assigned on the basis of participant-reported clinical history obtained from a screening survey and a study questionnaire. In the prospective study, whole blood, serum and a nasopharyngeal or oropharyngeal swab were collected from each participant by mobile phlebotomists. Over a roughly 2-month period, participants in the prospective study had the option of providing additional blood draws and questionnaires. Before DNA extraction, prospective study blood samples were shipped either frozen or at room temperature.

Sequenced sample: PBMCs or T cells enriched from blood (not recorded which). This chain is built from TRBV19 and TRBJ1-5, with the D segment identity uncertain. This TCR came from a human donor in a cohort exposed to, infected with or recovered from COVID-19 (not recorded which). The donor label of this sample is uncertain. The DNA reads TGTGCCAGTAGTATAGCCGGAGGAAGGCCCCAGCATTTT. Its translation is CASSIAGGRPQHF. The full variable domain, completed from the reference TRBV19 and TRBJ1-5 proteins outside the CDR3, reads DGGITQSPKYLFRKEGQNVTLSCEQNLNHDAMYWYRQDPGQGLRLIYYSQIVNDFQKGDIAEGYSVSREKKESFPLTVTSAQKNPTAFYLCASSIAGGRPQHFGDGTRLSIL.